The 28 T cell receptor beta chains below come from one sample, sequenced in a study of shared clonotypes between healthy human individuals. Sequenced by immunoSEQ multiplex PCR; TCRdb stores in-frame clones only, minus some. This table has approximately 1.5 million clones, just under 99% appearing once. Sequenced sample: naive CD4+ T cells sorted from blood. As to subset: CD45RA+ positively selected. These receptors were obtained from a man aged 30-40 years in good health.

This clone has only one observation. The genes are TRBV6-6 and TRBJ1-5; D remains unclear. Germline CDR1 and CDR2: MNHNY and SVGAGI (reference sequence). Trimming cost V 0 bases and J 5 bases, with 8 bases left between them. This CDR3 spans 14 amino acids. CDR3 in DNA: TGTGCCAGCAGTTACTCGTTGGGTGATCAGCCCCAGCATTTT. As protein: CASSYSLGDQPQHF.

This chain connects TRBV4-3 to TRBJ2-7; 9 bases align to TRBD1. The germline gives CDR1 LGHNA, CDR2 YSLEER. The CDR3 runs to 16 residues. V dropped 1 base and J dropped 2; count of bases not matched to a gene: 6. In DNA form, the CDR3 reads TGCGCCAGCAGCCAAGGCCACAGGGGGCAACCCTACGAGCAGTACTTC. This translates into CASSQGHRGQPYEQYF.

Concerning this clone: The same CDR3 arises from other DNA sequences in this sample as well. The V gene is TRBV5-1, the J gene TRBJ2-5, with D tentatively TRBD2 (5 bases). There are 12 residues in the CDR3. V lost 4 bases to trimming and J lost 5 bases, with 9 bases between them. Looked up from germline, CDR1 is SGHRS and CDR2 is YFSETQ. The CDR3 sequence is CASSPPGETQYF. DNA for the CDR3: TGCGCCAGCAGCCCACCGGGGGAGACCCAGTACTTC. The whole variable domain, remainder taken from reference TRBV5-1 and TRBJ2-5, is KAGVTQTPRYLIKTRGQQVTLSCSPISGHRSVSWYQQTPGQGLQFLFEYFSETQRNKGNFPGRFSGRQFSNSRSEMNVSTLELGDSALYLCASSPPGETQYFGPGTRLLVL.

In this sample, this clone turned up once. The DNA of the CDR3 is TGTGCCATCAGTGAGTCCCAGGGGGCTGAAGCTTTCTTT. This gives the protein CAISESQGAEAFF. The genes are TRBV10-3 and TRBJ1-1; TRBD1 matches at 7 bases. The CDR3 is 13 residues long. V gave up 0 bases and J gave up 6 bases; unmatched junction bases: 1. Germline values: CDR1 ENHRY, CDR2 SYGVKD.

The gene calls are TRBV29-1 and TRBJ1-4; D uncertain. Per the germline V gene, CDR1 is SQVTM and CDR2 is ANQGSEA. The CDR3 has 13 amino acids. Trimming cost V 3 bases and J 6 bases, with 11 bases left between them. The CDR3 protein is CSVDVGSHEKLFF. CDR3 bases: TGCAGCGTTGACGTAGGTTCTCATGAAAAACTGTTTTTT.

CDR3 amino acids: CASRSGTSGSLGYEQYF. The CDR3 DNA is TGTGCCAGTAGGTCCGGGACTAGCGGGAGTTTGGGCTACGAGCAGTACTTC. The rearrangement uses TRBV19 and TRBJ2-7; 14 positions agree with TRBD2. V lost 6 bases and J lost 3; bases outside the gene matches: 10. Germline CDR1 LNHDA, CDR2 SQIVND (reference sequence). The CDR3 extends over 17 amino acids.

The chain couples TRBV5-4 to TRBJ2-5; 9 bases agree with TRBD1. The V segment lost 0 bases and the J segment 5 bases; nucleotides outside the gene matches: 5. From germline, CDR1 is SGHNT and CDR2 YYREEE (reference sequence). This CDR3 comprises 15 residues. Here the CDR3 reads CASSLVGQGGETQYF. As DNA, the CDR3 is TGTGCCAGCAGCTTGGTGGGACAGGGAGGGGAGACCCAGTACTTC.

This chain uses TRBV27 with TRBJ2-2; D may be TRBD2 (6 bases). V was clipped by 6 bases and J by 2 bases, with 19 bases between them. The CDR3 is made up of 17 amino acids. Germline values: CDR1 MNHEY, CDR2 SMNVEV (reference sequence). CDR3 DNA sequence: TGTGCCAGCAGCCCCCTTAGGTTTAGCGGAAACACCGGGGAGCTGTTTTTT. Protein product: CASSPLRFSGNTGELFF.

The J gene is TRBJ2-7, the V gene TRBV10-2; tentatively, D is TRBD2 (6 bases). V was trimmed by 6 bases and J by 4 bases, leaving 13 bases between them. CDR1 is WSHSY, CDR2 SAAADI, per germline. The CDR3 has 13 residues. The CDR3 coding sequence is TGCGCCAGCAGACATATGGAGGGATACGAGCAGTACTTC. Translation gives CASRHMEGYEQYF.

This chain uses TRBV6-6 with TRBJ1-1, with a weak D call TRBD1 (5 bases). Deletions cut 3 bases from V and 4 bases from J, with 12 bases between. Germline CDR1 and CDR2: MNHNY and SVGAGI (reference sequence). CDR3 size: 14 residues. The CDR3 nucleotides read TGTGCCAGCAGTTATCCGACAGAGGGCACTGAAGCTTTCTTT. Translated, it gives CASSYPTEGTEAFF.

The chain carries TRBV5-1 and TRBJ2-7, with D possibly called TRBD1 or TRBD2 (7 bases each). This CDR3 is built from 15 residues. V dropped 1 base and J dropped 2 bases, with 13 bases sitting between them. The germline gives CDR1 SGHRS, CDR2 YFSETQ. CDR3 DNA sequence: TGCGCCAGCAGCTTGAGGCAGGGGGGGACCTACGAGCAGTACTTC. Residues: CASSLRQGGTYEQYF.

The chain links TRBV5-1 to TRBJ1-4, with D unresolved. V lost 1 base and J lost 8, with 18 bases in between. This CDR3 contains 16 residues. CDR1 and CDR2 from the germline V gene are SGHRS and YFSETQ. In DNA, the CDR3 is TGCGCCAGCAGCTTGTTAGGTACGGGCCCAGAAGAAAAACTGTTTTTT. It specifies CASSLLGTGPEEKLFF.

CDR3 nucleotides: TGTGCCAGCATCCATCGACAGGCTTCTCCTGGGGCCAACGTCCTGACTTTC. This encodes CASIHRQASPGANVLTF. The rearrangement uses TRBV7-9 and TRBJ2-6; the D gene is possibly TRBD1 (6 bases). The V gene's germline CDR1 is SEHNR and CDR2 FQNEAQ (reference sequence). V was pared by 7 bases and J by 2 bases, with 18 bases between. This CDR3 spans 17 amino acids.

The V gene is TRBV28, the J gene TRBJ2-1, with D perhaps matching TRBD2 (6 bases). The V gene's germline CDR1 is MDHEN and CDR2 SYDVKM. This CDR3 is 12 amino acids long. With 11 bases removed from V and 7 bases from J, the gap between germline ends came to 15 bases. CDR3 in DNA: TGTGCCCTGGGGGGTGGGGGAAATGAGCAGTTCTTC. It translates to CALGGGGNEQFF.

This chain joins TRBV29-1 and TRBJ2-3; the match to TRBD1 covers 7 bases. The germline V gene has CDR1 SQVTM and CDR2 ANQGSEA. The ends lost 7 bases at V and 4 bases at J; junction bases unmatched: 8. This CDR3 region has 13 residues. CDR3 residues: CSATGSAPDTQYF. For the CDR3, the DNA is TGCAGCGCGACAGGGTCGGCCCCAGATACGCAGTATTTT.

In regard to this clone: The same CDR3 can be traced to other DNA sequences in this sample. The chain links TRBV4-1 to TRBJ2-5; either TRBD1 or TRBD2 may fit D (5 bases each). The CDR3 is made up of 11 amino acids. Trimming stripped 4 bases from V and 5 bases from J, with 5 bases between. Per the germline V gene, CDR1 is MGHRA and CDR2 is YSYEKL. CDR3 coding DNA: TGCGCCAGCAGCCGGGGGGAGACCCAGTACTTC. Translating gives CASSRGETQYF.

The gene calls are TRBV6-6 and TRBJ2-2; 7 positions agree with TRBD1. The CDR3 runs to 15 residues. Looked up from germline, CDR1 is MNHNY and CDR2 is SVGAGI (reference sequence). V was pared by 5 bases and J by 3 bases, with 6 bases of the junction left unmatched. For the CDR3, the DNA is TGTGCCAGCAGTCAGACAGGGTTGCACACCGGGGAGCTGTTTTTT. Residues: CASSQTGLHTGELFF.

This clone appeared a single time. This chain connects TRBV28 to TRBJ2-7; possible D gene TRBD2, 5 bases. The germline CDR1 and CDR2 sequences are MDHEN and SYDVKM. V gave up 1 base and J gave up 7 bases, with 11 bases separating them. CDR3 length: 13 residues. CDR3: CASSLSGETEQYF. In DNA form, the CDR3 reads TGTGCCAGCAGTTTATCCGGGGAGACTGAGCAGTACTTC.

The chain employs TRBV19 and TRBJ1-4, with D possibly matching TRBD1 (6 bases). Germline V CDR1 and CDR2: LNHDA, SQIVND (reference sequence). The germline V and J ends were trimmed by 4 bases and 5 bases, with 14 bases remaining between them. The CDR3 runs 15 residues. The CDR3 DNA is TGTGCCAGTAGTACCCCCACAGGGTTCAATGAAAAACTGTTTTTT. Translating gives CASSTPTGFNEKLFF.

The chain uses TRBV9 and TRBJ2-1; a weak D match, TRBD2 (5 bases). CDR3 length equals 15 residues. Looked up from germline, CDR1 is SGDLS and CDR2 is YYNGEE. Deletions cut 4 bases from V and 2 bases from J, with 13 bases between. The CDR3 DNA is TGTGCCAGCAGCCCCAGCGGAGCCACCTACAATGAGCAGTTCTTC. Translation gives CASSPSGATYNEQFF.

This chain uses TRBV19 with TRBJ1-2, with D tentatively TRBD1 (5 bases). From germline, CDR1 is LNHDA and CDR2 SQIVND (reference sequence). V lost 9 bases to trimming and J lost 1 base, with 15 bases between them. There are 14 residues in the CDR3. The CDR3 DNA sequence: TGTGCCAGCGCAACAGGCAGAAATAACTATGGCTACACCTTC. Encoded protein: CASATGRNNYGYTF.

DNA for the CDR3: TGCGCCAGCAGCCCCTTTTCCCCGGGACAGTTTAACTATGGCTACACCTTC. Protein: CASSPFSPGQFNYGYTF. The V gene is TRBV5-1, the J gene TRBJ1-2; TRBD1 aligns across 7 bases. J lost 1 base, V lost 4 bases, and 13 bases had no gene match. The CDR3 consists of 17 residues. CDR1 and CDR2 (germline): SGHRS, YFSETQ.

The CDR3 sequence is CASSEEVVGTDTQYF. As DNA, the CDR3 is TGTGCCAGCAGTGAAGAAGTCGTGGGAACAGATACGCAGTATTTT. J is TRBJ2-3 and V is TRBV2; no definite D call. V lost 1 base and J 3 bases, leaving 11 bases between the germline ends. Germline loops: CDR1 SNHLY, CDR2 FYNNEI. The CDR3 runs 15 residues.

This chain uses TRBV16 with TRBJ1-1, with D unclear. Trimming removed 4 bases at V and 5 bases at J, with 17 bases between. CDR1 and CDR2 from the germline V gene are KGHSY and FQNENV. CDR3 length: 15 amino acids. CDR3 nucleotide sequence: TGTGCCAGCAGCCCAGTTAGCGGGTTACGGACTGAAGCTTTCTTT. Protein sequence: CASSPVSGLRTEAFF.

The J gene is TRBJ1-2, the V gene TRBV7-2, with TRBD1 matching 9 bases. CDR1 and CDR2 (germline): SGHTA, FQGNSA. Germline trimming cut 3 bases from V and 8 bases from J; bases unmatched to any gene: 7. The CDR3 sequence is 14 residues long. The CDR3 protein is CASSLRWTGEGYTF. The CDR3 coding sequence is TGTGCCAGCAGCTTGAGGTGGACAGGGGAAGGCTACACCTTC.

This chain links TRBV28 with TRBJ2-5; no firm D call. The CDR3 is 12 residues long. V lost 2 bases, J lost 7 bases, and 8 bases lay in between. CDR1 and CDR2 from the germline V gene are MDHEN and SYDVKM. The CDR3 here is CASSLAMGTQYF. For the CDR3, the DNA is TGTGCCAGCAGTTTAGCCATGGGGACCCAGTACTTC. Full variable domain (remainder filled in from reference TRBV28 and TRBJ2-5): DVKVTQSSRYLVKRTGEKVFLECVQDMDHENMFWYRQDPGLGLRLIYFSYDVKMKEKGDIPEGYSVSREKKERFSLILESASTNQTSMYLCASSLAMGTQYFGPGTRLLVL.

J is TRBJ1-1 and V is TRBV6-6; D unclear. CDR1 and CDR2 (germline): MNHNY, SVGAGI (reference sequence). The CDR3 is made up of 14 amino acids. Trimming left V 0 bases short and J 1 base short, with 6 bases between. CDR3 amino acids: CASSYSETNTEAFF. The CDR3 DNA follows: TGTGCCAGCAGTTACTCGGAAACGAACACTGAAGCTTTCTTT.

The chain carries TRBV21-1 and TRBJ2-7; the DNA was not compared with TRBD1, the D call given in the table. TRBV21-1 is listed as a pseudogene. This CDR3 is built from 13 residues. This CDR3 is CASSKTGVHEQYF. For the CDR3, the DNA is TGTGCCAGCAGCAAAACAGGGGTCCACGAGCAGTACTTC.